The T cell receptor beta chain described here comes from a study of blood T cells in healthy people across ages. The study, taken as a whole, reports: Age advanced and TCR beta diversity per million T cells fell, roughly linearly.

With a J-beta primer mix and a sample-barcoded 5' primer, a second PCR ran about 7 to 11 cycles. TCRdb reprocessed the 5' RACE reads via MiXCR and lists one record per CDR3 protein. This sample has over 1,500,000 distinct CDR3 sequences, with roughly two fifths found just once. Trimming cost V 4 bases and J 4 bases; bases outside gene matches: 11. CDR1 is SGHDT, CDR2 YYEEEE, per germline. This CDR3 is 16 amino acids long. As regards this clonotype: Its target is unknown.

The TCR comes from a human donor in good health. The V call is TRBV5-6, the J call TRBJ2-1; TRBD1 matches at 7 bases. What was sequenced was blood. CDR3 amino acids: CASSLNRGAVYNEQFF. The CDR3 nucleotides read TGTGCCAGCAGCCTGAACAGGGGAGCCGTTTACAATGAGCAGTTCTTC.